This record concerns one T cell receptor (beta chain) sequence. What it recognizes is unknown. The CDR3 is 16 amino acids. J gave up 7 bases and V 7 bases, and 9 bases lay outside the gene matches. The germline V gene has CDR1 SNHLY and CDR2 FYNNEI. This sample is drawn from a study of type 1 regulatory T cells. About the research overall: T-allo10 is a Tr1-enriched, alloantigen-specific CD4 T cell product made in vitro.

A single record per CDR3 protein comes from TCRdb applying MiXCR to the reads. Of more than 60,000 distinct CDR3 sequences in the sample, 60% to 65% are singletons; the top ten hold 1.5% to 2%. The chain combines TRBV2 with TRBJ2-1; 14 nucleotides align to TRBD2. The sample taken for sequencing was cultured non-Tr1 T cells, either the whole culture or a sorted T cell fraction (not recorded which). The sequence derives from a human donor in good health. CDR3 residues: CASTIRGTSGSNEQFF. The CDR3 DNA sequence: TGTGCCAGCACCATAAGGGGGACTAGCGGGAGTAATGAGCAGTTCTTC.